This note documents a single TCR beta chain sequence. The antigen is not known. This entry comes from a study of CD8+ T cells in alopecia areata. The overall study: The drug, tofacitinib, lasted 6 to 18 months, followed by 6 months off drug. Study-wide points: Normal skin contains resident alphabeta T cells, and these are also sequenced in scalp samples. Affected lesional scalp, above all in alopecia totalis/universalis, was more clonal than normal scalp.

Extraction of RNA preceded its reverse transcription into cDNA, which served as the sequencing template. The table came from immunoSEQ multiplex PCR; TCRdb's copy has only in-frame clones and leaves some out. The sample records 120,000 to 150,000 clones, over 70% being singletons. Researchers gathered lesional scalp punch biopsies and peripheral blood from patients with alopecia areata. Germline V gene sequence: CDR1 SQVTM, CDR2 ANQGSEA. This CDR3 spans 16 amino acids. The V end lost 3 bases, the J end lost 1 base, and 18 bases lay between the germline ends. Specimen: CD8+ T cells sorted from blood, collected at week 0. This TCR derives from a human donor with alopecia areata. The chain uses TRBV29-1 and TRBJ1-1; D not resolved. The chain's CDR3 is CSVEYEVGRQNTEAFF. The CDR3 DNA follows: TGCAGCGTTGAGTACGAGGTCGGGAGGCAGAACACTGAAGCTTTCTTT.